These T cell receptor beta chains were read from a single sample in a study of blood T cell repertoires in COVID-19. Generated by immunoSEQ multiplex PCR, the TCRdb table keeps only in-frame clones and is missing some. The sample carries 300,000 to 400,000 clones, about 91% recorded once. Sequenced sample: peripheral blood. The origin of the receptors is a woman in her twenties or thirties with COVID-19, enrolled during active disease. Both conserved end residues are part of each CDR3. Fields, in order: V gene, clone size, D gene, J gene, CDR3 DNA, CDR3 protein. The D gene is left open where the match is weak. Clone size, where shown, is once, few, many, or a class for clones that have expanded.

V: TRBV27; size: NA; D: TRBD1; J: TRBJ2-1; DNA: TGTGCCAGCAGATCCTACTCCCGGGACAGGGGGCCCGGGAATGAGCAGTTCTTC; CDR3: CASRSYSRDRGPGNEQFF
V: TRBV29-1; size: NA; D: NA; J: TRBJ1-2; DNA: TGCAGCGTTGCGTTACAGTATGGCTACACCTTC; CDR3: CSVALQYGYTF
V: TRBV5-1; size: NA; D: TRBD2; J: TRBJ2-3; DNA: TGCGCCAGCAGCTTGGCCGGGACTAGAGGAGATACGCAGTATTTT; CDR3: CASSLAGTRGDTQYF
V: TRBV6-2/TRBV6-3; size: NA; D: NA; J: TRBJ1-5; DNA: TGTGCCAGCAGTTACGGGCCAGGTCAGCCCCAGCATTTT; CDR3: CASSYGPGQPQHF
V: TRBV18; size: NA; D: NA; J: TRBJ1-1; DNA: TGTGCCAGCTCACAACATCAGGGTACGAACACTGAAGCTTTCTTT; CDR3: CASSQHQGTNTEAFF
V: TRBV19; size: NA; D: TRBD1; J: TRBJ2-2; DNA: TGTGCCAGTGAGCCGGGACAGGGGGCGACCGGGGAGCTGTTTTTT; CDR3: CASEPGQGATGELFF
V: TRBV28; size: NA; D: NA; J: TRBJ2-1; DNA: TGTGCCAGCAGTTTCTTAGCCAACGACAATGAGCAGTTCTTC; CDR3: CASSFLANDNEQFF
V: TRBV2; size: NA; D: TRBD1; J: TRBJ1-5; DNA: TGTGCCAGCAGTCCTGAGGGGGCCGGGAATCAGCCCCAGCATTTT; CDR3: CASSPEGAGNQPQHF
V: TRBV6-6; size: once; D: NA; J: TRBJ2-2; DNA: TGTGCCACGGAGGGGGCGAAACAGGACGGGGAGCTGTTTTTT; CDR3: CATEGAKQDGELFF
V: TRBV14; size: NA; D: TRBD2; J: TRBJ2-3; DNA: TGTGCCAGCAGTCGGACTAGCGTTTCAGATACGCAGTATTTT; CDR3: CASSRTSVSDTQYF
V: TRBV7-9; size: NA; D: NA; J: TRBJ1-1; DNA: TGTGCCAGCAGCCGAGGTGGAACTGAAGCTTTCTTT; CDR3: CASSRGGTEAFF
V: TRBV12-5; size: once; D: NA; J: TRBJ2-1; DNA: TGTGCTAGTGGGCAGGCTGGGAATGAGCAGTTCTTC; CDR3: CASGQAGNEQFF
V: TRBV5-1; size: NA; D: NA; J: TRBJ2-3; DNA: TGCGCCAGCTTCCAACTAGTCAGCACAGATACGCAGTATTTT; CDR3: CASFQLVSTDTQYF
V: TRBV7-7; size: NA; D: NA; J: TRBJ2-5; DNA: TGTGCTAGCAGCTTAGCTCCCAGGGCGGAAGAGACCCAGTACTTC; CDR3: CASSLAPRAEETQYF
V: TRBV11-1; size: NA; D: NA; J: TRBJ2-5; DNA: TGTGCCAGCAGCCATTCCACAAGTCAAGAGACCCAGTACTTC; CDR3: CASSHSTSQETQYF
V: TRBV4-1; size: NA; D: NA; J: TRBJ1-2; DNA: TGCGCCAGCAGCCAAGAATACAATGCCCACTATGGCTACACCTTC; CDR3: CASSQEYNAHYGYTF
V: TRBV19; size: NA; D: NA; J: TRBJ1-5; DNA: TGTGCCAGTAGTGCCACGATTCGGTTCAGGGGCCAGGTTCAGCCCCAGCATTTT; CDR3: CASSATIRFRGQVQPQHF
V: TRBV2; size: NA; D: TRBD2; J: TRBJ2-5; DNA: TGTGCCACAAGCGGGACTAGCGGAGGCCAAGAGACCCAGTACTTC; CDR3: CATSGTSGGQETQYF
V: TRBV24-1; size: NA; D: NA; J: TRBJ1-5; DNA: TGTGCCACCAGTGATCAGTATAGCAATCAGCCCCAGCATTTT; CDR3: CATSDQYSNQPQHF
V: TRBV2; size: NA; D: TRBD2; J: TRBJ2-5; DNA: TGTGCCAGTGGTCTAGCGGTAGAGACCCAGTACTTC; CDR3: CASGLAVETQYF
V: TRBV13; size: NA; D: NA; J: TRBJ2-7; DNA: TGTGCCAGCAGCTCGGGACACACCTACGAGCAGTACTTC; CDR3: CASSSGHTYEQYF
V: TRBV9; size: NA; D: TRBD1; J: TRBJ1-2; DNA: TGTGCCAGCAGCCCCGGGGACAGCTATGGCTACACCTTC; CDR3: CASSPGDSYGYTF
V: TRBV4-1; size: NA; D: NA; J: TRBJ1-2; DNA: TGCGCCAGCAGTCCTTGGTCAGGGGATGGCTACACCTTC; CDR3: CASSPWSGDGYTF
V: TRBV2; size: NA; D: NA; J: TRBJ2-2; DNA: TGTGCCAGCCTTAATCACACCGGGGAGCTGTTTTTT; CDR3: CASLNHTGELFF
V: TRBV28; size: NA; D: TRBD1; J: TRBJ2-5; DNA: TGTGCCAGCAGTTTAGCAGGGACAGGGGGAGAGACCCAGTACTTC; CDR3: CASSLAGTGGETQYF
V: TRBV3-1/TRBV3-2; size: once; D: TRBD1; J: TRBJ2-7; DNA: TGTGCCAGCAGCCAAGTCCAGGGGGCCCTGGCGTACTTC; CDR3: CASSQVQGALAYF
V: TRBV7-2; size: NA; D: TRBD1; J: TRBJ2-7; DNA: TGTGCCAGCAGCCGCCCCGGGACAGGGGGCTACGAGCAGTACTTC; CDR3: CASSRPGTGGYEQYF
V: TRBV6-2/TRBV6-3; size: NA; D: TRBD1; J: TRBJ2-1; DNA: TGTGCCAGCAGTGACCTAGGACAGGGCTACAATGAGCAGTTCTTC; CDR3: CASSDLGQGYNEQFF
V: TRBV2; size: NA; D: TRBD1; J: TRBJ2-7; DNA: TGTGCCAGCAGTTACCCGGACAGGGCGTCCTACGAGCAGTACTTC; CDR3: CASSYPDRASYEQYF
V: TRBV28; size: NA; D: NA; J: TRBJ2-1; DNA: TGTGCCAGCAGTCCCCTCGGGCGGGGTTACAATGAGCAGTTCTTC; CDR3: CASSPLGRGYNEQFF
V: TRBV19; size: NA; D: TRBD2; J: TRBJ2-3; DNA: TGTGCCAGTAGTTCCGGACTAGCGGGGGGTGGTACAGATACGCAGTATTTT; CDR3: CASSSGLAGGGTDTQYF
V: TRBV19; size: NA; D: TRBD1; J: TRBJ2-3; DNA: TGTGCCAGTAGTTTGACAGGGGGTTCGGGCACAGATACGCAGTATTTT; CDR3: CASSLTGGSGTDTQYF
V: TRBV29-1; size: NA; D: TRBD2; J: TRBJ2-2; DNA: TGCAGCGTTGAAGGAGCGGGGGGGTACACCGGGGAGCTGTTTTTT; CDR3: CSVEGAGGYTGELFF
V: TRBV3-1/TRBV3-2; size: NA; D: NA; J: TRBJ1-4; DNA: TGTGCCAGCAGCCAAGATACAACGCTGTACAGGGAAAAACTGTTTTTT; CDR3: CASSQDTTLYREKLFF
V: TRBV7-9; size: NA; D: NA; J: TRBJ1-2; DNA: TGTGCCAGCACTGTCGAGGAACTTAACTATGGCTACACCTTC; CDR3: CASTVEELNYGYTF
V: TRBV5-5; size: once; D: TRBD1; J: TRBJ2-5; DNA: TGTGCCAGCAGCTGGGGACAGGGGGCTTCGGAGACCCAGTACTTC; CDR3: CASSWGQGASETQYF
V: TRBV3-1/TRBV3-2; size: NA; D: NA; J: TRBJ1-3; DNA: TGTGCCAGCAGCCAAGAGCGGTTGAACACCATATATTTT; CDR3: CASSQERLNTIYF
V: TRBV3-1/TRBV3-2; size: NA; D: TRBD1; J: TRBJ1-3; DNA: TGTGCCAGCAGCCTCCGACAGGGCCACACCATATATTTT; CDR3: CASSLRQGHTIYF
V: TRBV7-2; size: NA; D: NA; J: TRBJ2-6; DNA: TGTGCCAGCAGCTTAGCGCCACTAGCAGGGTCTGGGGCCAACGTCCTGACTTTC; CDR3: CASSLAPLAGSGANVLTF
V: TRBV19; size: once; D: TRBD1; J: TRBJ2-7; DNA: TGTGCCAGTAGTCAACCCGGGGACAGGGGGCTCTACGAGCAGTACTTC; CDR3: CASSQPGDRGLYEQYF
V: TRBV6-5; size: NA; D: NA; J: TRBJ1-3; DNA: TGTGCCAGCAGCTTGTCTGGAAACACCATATATTTT; CDR3: CASSLSGNTIYF
V: TRBV5-1; size: few; D: NA; J: TRBJ1-1; DNA: TGCGCCAGCAGCTTGAACAGTAAAACTGAAGCTTTCTTT; CDR3: CASSLNSKTEAFF
V: TRBV9; size: NA; D: TRBD2; J: TRBJ2-1; DNA: TGTGCCAGCAGCGTAGTAGGTAGCGGGACCTACAATGAGCAGTTCTTC; CDR3: CASSVVGSGTYNEQFF
V: TRBV4-3; size: NA; D: TRBD2; J: TRBJ2-1; DNA: TGCGCCAGCAGCCAAGTGGGGAGGGGCGACCACAATGAGCAGTTCTTC; CDR3: CASSQVGRGDHNEQFF
V: TRBV5-4; size: NA; D: NA; J: TRBJ1-5; DNA: TGTGCCAGCAGCTACGGAGGGAATAGCAATCAGCCCCAGCATTTT; CDR3: CASSYGGNSNQPQHF
V: TRBV28; size: NA; D: TRBD1; J: TRBJ1-1; DNA: TGTGCCAGCAGTCCCGGGACAGGGAGAGCTTTCTTT; CDR3: CASSPGTGRAFF
V: TRBV11-2; size: NA; D: NA; J: TRBJ1-6; DNA: TGTGCCAGCAAAGGGGGACATTATAATTCACCCCTCCACTTT; CDR3: CASKGGHYNSPLHF
V: TRBV7-9; size: NA; D: NA; J: TRBJ1-2; DNA: TGTGCCAGCAGTCCTATCCAGAGGGTCGAAAATGGCTACACCTTC; CDR3: CASSPIQRVENGYTF
V: TRBV21-1; size: NA; D: NA; J: TRBJ2-7; DNA: TGTGCCAGCAGCAAAGCTCACTTCAGACAGGGGCTAGACTACGAGCAGTACTTC; CDR3: CASSKAHFRQGLDYEQYF
V: TRBV2; size: NA; D: TRBD1; J: TRBJ1-5; DNA: TGTGCCAGCAGTGGGGGACAGGATAAAGGGCAGCCCCAGCATTTT; CDR3: CASSGGQDKGQPQHF
V: TRBV5-1; size: NA; D: NA; J: TRBJ2-3; DNA: TGCGCCAGCAGCTTGGGGGCTACGTTGGGTACAGATACGCAGTATTTT; CDR3: CASSLGATLGTDTQYF
V: TRBV5-1; size: few; D: NA; J: TRBJ1-6; DNA: TGCGCCAGCAGCTTGGGGCAGTCTTATAATTCACCCCTCCACTTT; CDR3: CASSLGQSYNSPLHF
V: TRBV19; size: NA; D: NA; J: TRBJ2-2; DNA: TGTGCCAGTAGTTGGCAGGGAAACACCGGGGAGCTGTTTTTT; CDR3: CASSWQGNTGELFF
V: TRBV7-8; size: NA; D: NA; J: TRBJ1-6; DNA: TGTGCCAGCAGCCCGACGACAGATTATAATTCACCCCTCCACTTT; CDR3: CASSPTTDYNSPLHF
V: TRBV7-2; size: NA; D: TRBD1; J: TRBJ1-5; DNA: TGTGCCAGCAGCGCAGAAGGGGGCGCGGGTCAGCCCCAGCATTTT; CDR3: CASSAEGGAGQPQHF
V: TRBV2; size: NA; D: NA; J: TRBJ1-5; DNA: TGTGCCAGCAGCCCCACAGGGAGAGATCAGCCCCAGCATTTT; CDR3: CASSPTGRDQPQHF
V: TRBV28; size: NA; D: TRBD2; J: TRBJ2-3; DNA: TGTGCCAGCACGCCGAGCGGGGGGGAAGGAGATACGCAGTATTTT; CDR3: CASTPSGGEGDTQYF
V: TRBV11-3; size: NA; D: NA; J: TRBJ1-4; DNA: TGTGCCAGCAGTTCAGGGACTCAGAATGAAAAACTGTTTTTT; CDR3: CASSSGTQNEKLFF